These 17 T cell receptor beta chains originate from one sample sequenced in a study of tumor and adjacent non-tumor tissue in lung cancer. This sample's RNA came from whole unsorted tissue. TCRbeta libraries were built with three rounds of nested PCR, modified from ARM-PCR. Via MiXCR, TCRdb re-called the multiplex PCR reads, giving one row per CDR3 protein. The sample holds roughly 200,000 distinct CDR3 sequences; less than 80% are singletons and the top ten take roughly 24%. The specimen sequenced was lung tumor tissue. The receptor set was obtained from a man in his sixties with non-small cell lung cancer.

This CDR3 reads CASNFQYGYTF. For the CDR3, the DNA is TGTGCCAGCAATTTCCAGTATGGCTACACCTTC. The chain is built from TRBV28 and TRBJ1-2; D ambiguous. The CDR3 totals 11 residues. Germline CDR1 MDHEN, CDR2 SYDVKM. V shed 7 bases and J shed 5 bases, with 8 bases lying between them.

This clonotype has a handful of counts. With a much larger clone just one base away, this may be a read error. The chain uses TRBV29-1 and TRBJ1-1; D is uncertain. Trimming pared 8 bases from V and 1 base from J, leaving 8 bases between. The CDR3 length is 11 residues. Germline V lookup: CDR1 SQVTM, CDR2 ANQGSEA. This chain's CDR3 is CSIVKNTEAFF. As DNA, the CDR3 is TGCAGCATTGTCAAGAACACTGAAGCTTTCTTT.

For this clonotype: A read error may be the cause here, since a much bigger clone is one base away. The chain carries TRBV4-3 and TRBJ1-1, with D uncertain. The germline V gene encodes CDR1 LGHNA and CDR2 YSLEER. This CDR3 is built from 13 residues. The CDR3 DNA reads as TGCGCCAGCAGCCAAGCCAGGAACACTGAAGCTTCCTTT. Its translation: CASSQARNTEASF.

Worth noting for this clonotype: The junction departs from germline at one end; a sequencing error may be responsible. V gene TRBV6-1 combines with J gene TRBJ1-1, with D hard to call. Germline CDR1 and CDR2: MNHNS and SASEGT. The CDR3 runs to 16 residues. As DNA, the CDR3 is TGTGCCAACAGTGAAGGGTTTGAGGGCTCCAACACTGAAGCTTTCTTT. Encoded protein: CANSEGFEGSNTEAFF.

The chain joins TRBV30 to TRBJ1-2; D unresolved. Germline values: CDR1 GTSNPN, CDR2 SVGIG (reference sequence). This CDR3 has 12 amino acids. V was cut by 4 bases and J by 8 bases, with 14 bases left in between. CDR3 region: CAWTGPPAGYTF. CDR3 nucleotides: TGTGCCTGGACCGGACCACCGGCGGGCTACACCTTC.

To note about this clonotype: A much larger clone lies a single base off, so this may be a read error. The chain recombines TRBV29-1 with TRBJ2-4; 7 nucleotides line up with TRBD1. CDR1 and CDR2 (germline): SQVTM, ANQGSEA. This CDR3 contains 15 residues. In DNA, the CDR3 is TGCAGCGTTGAAGTAGTAGGGACAGCCAAAATCATTCAGTACTTC. Its protein is CSVEVVGTAKIIQYF.

Ten or more counts support this clonotype. The chain carries TRBV4-2 and TRBJ1-3, with D tentatively TRBD1 (5 bases). The CDR3 is made up of 19 amino acids. The V end was cut by 1 base, the J end by 0 bases, with 19 bases between. The germline V gene has CDR1 LGHNA and CDR2 YNFKEQ. CDR3 sequence reads: CASSQGARRAFSSGNTIYF. The DNA for the CDR3 is TGTGCCAGCAGCCAAGGAGCGCGCAGGGCTTTTAGCTCTGGAAACACCATATATTTT.

The CDR3 sequence: CASSSPAEAPTYEQYF. The CDR3 DNA reads as TGTGCCAGCAGTTCCCCGGCGGAGGCGCCGACCTACGAGCAGTACTTC. The J gene is TRBJ2-7, the V gene TRBV11-3; D is possibly TRBD2 (5 bases). V was shortened by 6 bases and J by 2 bases, with 20 bases between the two germline ends. There are 16 residues in the CDR3. Germline lookup yields CDR1 SGHNT and CDR2 YENEEA.

To note about this clonotype: Possible read error: a much larger clone is one base away. The genes are TRBV6-5 and TRBJ1-1, with a weak D call TRBD1 (6 bases). The CDR3 is 14 amino acids. Germline CDR1 MNHEY, CDR2 SVGAGI. DNA for the CDR3: TGTGCCAGCAATTACAACAGGGCGAACACTGAAGCTTTCTTT. Its protein is CASNYNRANTEAFF.

This clonotype was seen a single time. One end of the junction varies from germline; a read error may be responsible. The chain uses TRBV11-2 and TRBJ2-2; maybe TRBD2 (5 bases). Germline CDR1 SGHAT, CDR2 FQNNGV. CDR3 length: 13 amino acids. CDR3 bases: TGTACCAGCAGCTTAGAAGCGAACGGGGAGCTGTCTTTT. As protein: CTSSLEANGELSF.

The chain couples TRBV11-2 to TRBJ2-5; tentatively, D is TRBD1 or TRBD2 (5 bases each). The CDR3 is made up of 16 amino acids. Trimming took 5 bases from V and 5 from J, leaving 21 bases between them. CDR1 and CDR2 from the germline V gene are SGHAT and FQNNGV. The DNA of the CDR3 is TGTGCCAGCAGCACCACAATGTGGGGACCAAAGGAGACCCAGTACTTC. It codes for CASSTTMWGPKETQYF.

A word on this clonotype: The conserved closing phenylalanine or tryptophan is absent in this CDR3, likely reflecting a read error. CDR3 nucleotide sequence: TGCGCCAGCAGCCAAGGGGGCCAGGTGAACACTGAAGCTTTCATT. This translates into CASSQGGQVNTEAFI. The V call is TRBV4-1, the J call TRBJ1-1; the D gene is possibly TRBD1 (5 bases). Between the trimmed V and J ends, which lost 1 base and 0 bases, there was a span of 9 bases. This CDR3 is built from 15 residues. The germline V gene has CDR1 MGHRA and CDR2 YSYEKL.

V and J are TRBV7-3 and TRBJ2-3, with D perhaps matching TRBD2 (6 bases). The CDR3 contains 16 residues. The V and J ends lost 4 bases and 3 bases respectively, with 17 bases between them. Germline V gives CDR1 SGHTA, CDR2 FQGTGA. The CDR3 sequence: CASSYRRGTVTDTQYF. In nucleotides, the CDR3 is TGTGCCAGCAGCTATCGACGGGGGACGGTGACAGATACGCAGTATTTT.

This clonotype was detected many times. This chain uses TRBV4-1 with TRBJ1-5; D unresolved. With 1 base removed from V and 6 bases from J, the gap between germline ends came to 13 bases. The CDR3 has 15 amino acids. Germline V gene data show CDR1 as MGHRA and CDR2 as YSYEKL. CDR3 sequence (DNA): TGCGCCAGCAGCCAAGGGAGGCAGTTAGGTCAGCCCCAGCATTTT. It is translated as CASSQGRQLGQPQHF.

To note about this clonotype: At one end, the junction sequence differs from germline, possibly due to a read error. The rearrangement joins TRBV4-3 to TRBJ2-3; 8 nucleotides line up with TRBD1. The CDR3 consists of 16 residues. Germline CDR1 is LGHNA and CDR2 is YSLEER. The CDR3 sequence: CASSREDRGTTDTQIF. The CDR3 DNA is TGCGCCAGCAGCCGAGAAGACAGGGGAACCACAGATACGCAGATTTTT.

Note on this clonotype: This may arise from a read error, as a much more abundant clone is one base away. V usage is TRBV29-1 and J usage is TRBJ1-1; tentative D call: TRBD1 (6 bases). The germline V gene has CDR1 SQVTM and CDR2 ANQGSEA. The CDR3 runs 15 residues. The V and J ends lost 3 bases and 1 base respectively, with 15 bases between them. CDR3 in amino acids: CSVDGFGGGNTEAFF. The CDR3 coding sequence is TGCAGCGTTGACGGTTTCGGGGGCGGGAACACTGAAGCTTTCTTT.

The rearrangement joins TRBV29-1 to TRBJ2-2; D gene unclear. The length of the CDR3 is 12 residues. Germline-derived CDR1 and CDR2 are SQVTM and ANQGSEA. V lost 5 bases and J 11 bases, leaving 15 bases between the germline ends. The CDR3 DNA is TGCAGCGTTCATATTGCCACCGTTGAGCTGTTTTTT. Its translation: CSVHIATVELFF.